The next 8 T cell receptor beta chains were all read from a single sample in a study of blood T cell repertoires in COVID-19. Libraries were prepared by immunoSEQ multiplex PCR; TCRdb keeps only in-frame clonotypes and omits some of them. The sample lists some 370,000 clones; around 92% were seen once. Input material: peripheral blood. These receptors were taken from a man between 35 and 55 years old with acute or convalescent COVID-19.

For this clone: The sample has other DNA sequences that encode this CDR3 too. This chain links TRBV4-2 with TRBJ2-7; D may be TRBD2 (6 bases). The germline gives CDR1 LGHNA, CDR2 YNFKEQ. Trimming pared 0 bases from V and 1 base from J, leaving 7 bases between. The CDR3 has 14 residues. The CDR3 DNA sequence: TGTGCCAGCAGCCAAGATCGGGAGTCCTACGAGCAGTACTTC. Protein: CASSQDRESYEQYF.

This chain connects TRBV28 to TRBJ2-7; TRBD2 might be the D (6 bases). This CDR3 contains 17 residues. The germline V gene encodes CDR1 MDHEN and CDR2 SYDVKM. Trimming cost V 4 bases and J 6 bases, with 25 bases left between them. The CDR3 protein is CASSSPIMEGALREQYF. The DNA of the CDR3 is TGTGCCAGCAGTTCACCCATCATGGAGGGCGCTCTACGCGAGCAGTACTTC.

The chain combines TRBV19 with TRBJ1-3, with TRBD1 as a possible D gene (5 bases). CDR3 length: 14 residues. Trimming took off 3 bases at V and 4 bases at J, with 10 bases between the two ends. Germline-derived CDR1 and CDR2 are LNHDA and SQIVND (reference sequence). The CDR3 sequence: CASSMGQYGNTIYF. In DNA form, the CDR3 reads TGTGCCAGTAGTATGGGGCAGTACGGAAACACCATATATTTT.

This clone was seen a few times. The gene calls are TRBV2 and TRBJ1-1; D unresolved. From germline, CDR1 is SNHLY and CDR2 FYNNEI. The CDR3 runs to 14 residues. V was pared by 8 bases and J by 5 bases, with 18 bases between. The CDR3 bases are TGTGCCAGCGGACGGATAAACCCGGGAACTGAAGCTTTCTTT. It is translated as CASGRINPGTEAFF.

This sequence joins TRBV5-4 and TRBJ1-2, with TRBD1 identical over 8 bases. Germline V gives CDR1 SGHNT, CDR2 YYREEE (reference sequence). CDR3 length: 16 amino acids. V trimming: 5 bases; J trimming: 0 bases; junction bases outside the gene matches: 9. The CDR3 DNA reads as TGTGCCAGCAGTTCAGGGGGCGGTTCGTCTAACTATGGCTACACCTTC. Translation gives CASSSGGGSSNYGYTF.

J is TRBJ2-3 and V is TRBV6-1; D ambiguous. CDR3 size: 15 residues. Trimming took off 1 base at V and 2 bases at J, with 10 bases between the two ends. The germline CDR1 and CDR2 sequences are MNHNS and SASEGT. CDR3 loop: CASSEVRSPTDTQYF. The CDR3 region has the DNA TGTGCCAGCAGTGAAGTTCGTTCCCCCACAGATACGCAGTATTTT.

The J gene is TRBJ1-1, the V gene TRBV4-3; maybe TRBD1 (5 bases). The CDR3 runs 15 residues. V lost 1 base and J lost 4, with 13 bases in between. Germline V gene lookup returns CDR1 LGHNA and CDR2 YSLEER. CDR3 protein: CASSQGARGSTEAFF. DNA of the CDR3: TGCGCCAGCAGCCAAGGGGCCCGGGGGAGCACTGAAGCTTTCTTT.

This clone has only one observation. DNA for the CDR3: TGCGCCAGCAGCTTGGCTTCGGCAGGGTGGACCGGGGAGCTGTTTTTT. The encoded protein is CASSLASAGWTGELFF. The genes are TRBV5-1 and TRBJ2-2; weak D call: TRBD1 (5 bases). CDR1 and CDR2 from the germline V gene are SGHRS and YFSETQ. V lost 0 bases and J lost 5, with 14 bases in between. The CDR3 runs 16 residues.